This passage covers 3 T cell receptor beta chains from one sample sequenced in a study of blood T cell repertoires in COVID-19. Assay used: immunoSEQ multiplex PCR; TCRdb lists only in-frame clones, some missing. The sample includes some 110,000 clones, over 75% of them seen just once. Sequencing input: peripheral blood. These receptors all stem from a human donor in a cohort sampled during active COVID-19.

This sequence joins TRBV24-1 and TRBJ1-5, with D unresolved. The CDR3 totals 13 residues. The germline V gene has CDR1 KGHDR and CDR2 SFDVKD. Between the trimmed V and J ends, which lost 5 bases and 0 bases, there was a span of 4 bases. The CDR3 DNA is TGTGCCACCAGTGCGGGTAGCAATCAGCCCCAGCATTTT. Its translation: CATSAGSNQPQHF.

CDR3 coding DNA: TGTGCCAGCGGTCTGCACAGGGATAATTCACCCCTCCACTTT. Its protein product is CASGLHRDNSPLHF. The J gene is TRBJ1-6, the V gene TRBV28; a weak D match, TRBD1 (6 bases). The germline CDR1 and CDR2 sequences are MDHEN and SYDVKM. Trimming stripped 8 bases from V and 5 bases from J, with 13 bases between. CDR3 length equals 14 residues.

In DNA, the CDR3 is TGCAGCGTCCGGGACATCTATGGCTACACCTTC. Amino acids: CSVRDIYGYTF. This chain links TRBV29-1 with TRBJ1-2, with a tentative D call TRBD1 (6 bases). Trimming removed 6 bases from V and 4 bases from J, with 9 bases in between. Germline V gene data show CDR1 as SQVTM and CDR2 as ANQGSEA. This CDR3 has 11 amino acids.